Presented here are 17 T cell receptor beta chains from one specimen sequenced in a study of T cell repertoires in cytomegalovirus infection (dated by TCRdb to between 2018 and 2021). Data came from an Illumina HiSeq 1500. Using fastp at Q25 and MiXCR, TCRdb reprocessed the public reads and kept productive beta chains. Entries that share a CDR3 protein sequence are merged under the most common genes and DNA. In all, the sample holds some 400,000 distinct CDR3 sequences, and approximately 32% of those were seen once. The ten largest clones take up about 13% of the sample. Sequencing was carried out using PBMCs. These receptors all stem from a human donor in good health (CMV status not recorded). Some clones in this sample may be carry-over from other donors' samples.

The CDR3, as DNA: TGTGCCAGCAGTTTAGCGATCGATATGGGCACAGATACGCAGTATTTT. The encoded protein is CASSLAIDMGTDTQYF. This chain uses TRBV12-3 or TRBV12-4 with TRBJ2-3; D unresolved. This CDR3 is 16 amino acids long. With 0 bases removed from V and 1 base from J, the gap between germline ends came to 11 bases.

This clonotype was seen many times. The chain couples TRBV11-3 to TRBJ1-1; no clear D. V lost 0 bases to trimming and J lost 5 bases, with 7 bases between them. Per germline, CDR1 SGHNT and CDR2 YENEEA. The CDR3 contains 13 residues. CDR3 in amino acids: CASSLDSGTEAFF. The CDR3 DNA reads TGTGCCAGCAGCTTAGATAGTGGAACTGAAGCTTTCTTT.

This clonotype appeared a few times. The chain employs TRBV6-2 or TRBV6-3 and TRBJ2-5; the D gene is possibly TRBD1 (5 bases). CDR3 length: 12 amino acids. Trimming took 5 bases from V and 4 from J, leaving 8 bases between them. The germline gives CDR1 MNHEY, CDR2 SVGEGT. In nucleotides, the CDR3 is TGTGCCAGCAGTACCCAGGGAGAGACCCAGTACTTC. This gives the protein CASSTQGETQYF.

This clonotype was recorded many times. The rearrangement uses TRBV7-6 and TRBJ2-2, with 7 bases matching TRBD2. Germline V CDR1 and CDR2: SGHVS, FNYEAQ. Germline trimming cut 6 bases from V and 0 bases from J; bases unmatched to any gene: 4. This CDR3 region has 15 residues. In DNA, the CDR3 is TGTGCCAGCAGGGCCGGGACTACGAACACCGGGGAGCTGTTTTTT. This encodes CASRAGTTNTGELFF.

The CDR3 is CAILADDYGYTF. In nucleotides, the CDR3 is TGTGCCATTCTCGCCGATGACTATGGCTACACCTTC. The chain employs TRBV19 and TRBJ1-2; no clear D gene. Germline V gene sequence: CDR1 LNHDA, CDR2 SQIVND (reference sequence). Trimming shortened V by 10 bases and J by 3 bases, and 12 bases separated the two germline ends. The CDR3 has 12 residues.

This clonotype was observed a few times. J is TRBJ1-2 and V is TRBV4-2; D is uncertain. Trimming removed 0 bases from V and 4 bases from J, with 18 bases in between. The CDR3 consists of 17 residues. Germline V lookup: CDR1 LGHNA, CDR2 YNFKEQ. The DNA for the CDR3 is TGTGCCAGCAGCCAAGAAGAAGTGGACCGCACTATCTATGGCTACACCTTC. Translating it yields CASSQEEVDRTIYGYTF.

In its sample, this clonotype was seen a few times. CDR3 nucleotides: TGCAGTCCATCCCTAGCGGGGGGGCTGATAGATACGCAGTATTTT. This translates into CSPSLAGGLIDTQYF. V usage is TRBV20-1 and J usage is TRBJ2-3; TRBD2 agrees at 12 bases. The CDR3 length is 15 residues. Germline V gives CDR1 DFQATT, CDR2 SNEGSKA (reference sequence). J was trimmed by 5 bases and V by 8 bases; bases with no gene match: 11.

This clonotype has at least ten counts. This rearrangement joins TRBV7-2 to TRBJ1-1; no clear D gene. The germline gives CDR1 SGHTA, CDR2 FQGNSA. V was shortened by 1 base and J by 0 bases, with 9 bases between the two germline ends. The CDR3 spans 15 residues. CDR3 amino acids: CASSLVIGMNTEAFF. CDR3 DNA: TGTGCCAGCAGCTTAGTAATAGGGATGAACACTGAAGCTTTCTTT.

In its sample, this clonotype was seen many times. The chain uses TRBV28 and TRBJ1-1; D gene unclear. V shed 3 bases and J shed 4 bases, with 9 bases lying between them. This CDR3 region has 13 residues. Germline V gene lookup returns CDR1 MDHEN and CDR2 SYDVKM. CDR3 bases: TGTGCCAGCAGTTTTATAGGAGGCACTGAAGCTTTCTTT. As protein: CASSFIGGTEAFF.

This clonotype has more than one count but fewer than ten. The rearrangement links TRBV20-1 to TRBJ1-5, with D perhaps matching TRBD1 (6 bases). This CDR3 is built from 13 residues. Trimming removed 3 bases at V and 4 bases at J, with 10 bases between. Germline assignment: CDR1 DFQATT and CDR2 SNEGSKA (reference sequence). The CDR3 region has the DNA TGCAGTGCTAGTATGGGGGCGAATCAGCCCCAGCATTTT. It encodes CSASMGANQPQHF.

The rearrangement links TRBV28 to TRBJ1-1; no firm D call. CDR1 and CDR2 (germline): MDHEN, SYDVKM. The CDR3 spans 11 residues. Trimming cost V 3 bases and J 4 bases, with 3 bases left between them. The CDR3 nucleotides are TGTGCCAGCAGTTTCCTCACTGAAGCTTTCTTT. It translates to CASSFLTEAFF.

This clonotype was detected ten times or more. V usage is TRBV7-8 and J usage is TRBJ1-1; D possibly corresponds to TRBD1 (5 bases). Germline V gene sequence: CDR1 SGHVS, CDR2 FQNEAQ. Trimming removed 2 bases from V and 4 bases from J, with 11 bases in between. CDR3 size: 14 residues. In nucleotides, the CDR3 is TGTGCCAGCAGCTTACAGGGACGGGGCACTGAAGCTTTCTTT. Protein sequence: CASSLQGRGTEAFF.

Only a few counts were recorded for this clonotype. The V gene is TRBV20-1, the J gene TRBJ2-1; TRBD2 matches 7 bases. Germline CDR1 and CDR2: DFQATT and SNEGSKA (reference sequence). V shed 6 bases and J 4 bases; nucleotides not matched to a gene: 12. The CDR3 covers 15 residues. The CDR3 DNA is TGCAGTGCGATAACCCGCGGGGGTAGGTACAATGAGCAGTTCTTC. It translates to CSAITRGGRYNEQFF.

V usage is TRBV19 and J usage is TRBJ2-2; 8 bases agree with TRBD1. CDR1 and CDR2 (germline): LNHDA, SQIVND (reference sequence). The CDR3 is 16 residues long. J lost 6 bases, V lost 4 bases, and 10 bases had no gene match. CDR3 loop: CASSTYRGAPSGELFF. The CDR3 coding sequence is TGTGCCAGTAGTACCTACAGGGGGGCTCCCTCCGGGGAGCTGTTTTTT.

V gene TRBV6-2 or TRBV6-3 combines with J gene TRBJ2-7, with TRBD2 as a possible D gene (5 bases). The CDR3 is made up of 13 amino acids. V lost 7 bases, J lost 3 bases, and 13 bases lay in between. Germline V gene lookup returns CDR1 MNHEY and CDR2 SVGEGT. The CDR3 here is CASNRHRGYEQYF. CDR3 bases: TGTGCCAGCAACCGACACCGGGGCTACGAGCAGTACTTC.

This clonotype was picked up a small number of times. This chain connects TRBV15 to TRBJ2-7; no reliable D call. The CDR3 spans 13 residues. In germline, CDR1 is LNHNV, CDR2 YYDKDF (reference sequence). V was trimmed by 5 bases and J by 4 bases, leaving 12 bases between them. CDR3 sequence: CATSPPGFYEQYF. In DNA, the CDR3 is TGTGCCACCAGCCCCCCCGGCTTTTACGAGCAGTACTTC.

CDR3 residues: CASSLVATGVGYEQYF. The CDR3 DNA follows: TGTGCCAGCAGCTTAGTAGCGACAGGGGTTGGCTACGAGCAGTACTTC. This chain uses TRBV7-2 with TRBJ2-7; 8 nucleotides match TRBD1. Germline CDR1 and CDR2: SGHTA and FQGNSA. J gave up 3 bases and V 1 base, and 8 bases lay outside the gene matches. The CDR3 contains 16 residues.